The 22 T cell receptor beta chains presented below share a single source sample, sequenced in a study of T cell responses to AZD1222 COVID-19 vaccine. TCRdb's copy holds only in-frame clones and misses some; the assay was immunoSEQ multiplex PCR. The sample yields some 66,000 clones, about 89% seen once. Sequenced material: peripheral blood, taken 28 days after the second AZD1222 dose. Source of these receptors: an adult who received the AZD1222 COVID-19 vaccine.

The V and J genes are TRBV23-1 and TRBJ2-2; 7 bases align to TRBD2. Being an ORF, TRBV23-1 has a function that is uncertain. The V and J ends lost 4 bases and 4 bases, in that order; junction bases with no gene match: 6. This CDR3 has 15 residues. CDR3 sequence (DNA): TGCGCCAGCAGTCGGGAGGGGACCTGCACCGGGGAGCTGTTTTTT. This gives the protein CASSREGTCTGELFF.

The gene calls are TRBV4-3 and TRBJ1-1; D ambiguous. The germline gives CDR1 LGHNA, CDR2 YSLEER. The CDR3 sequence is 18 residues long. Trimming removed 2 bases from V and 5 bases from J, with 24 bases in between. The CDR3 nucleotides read TGCGCCAGCAGCCAATCCCCGGCCGCAGGTTTGATCACAACTGAAGCTTTCTTT. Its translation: CASSQSPAAGLITTEAFF.

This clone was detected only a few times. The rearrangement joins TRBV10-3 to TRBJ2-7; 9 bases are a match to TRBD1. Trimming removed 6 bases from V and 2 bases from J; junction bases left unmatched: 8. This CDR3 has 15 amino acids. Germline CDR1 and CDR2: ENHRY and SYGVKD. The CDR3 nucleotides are TGTGCCATCAGCCCCGGGACAGGGACCCCCTACGAGCAGTACTTC. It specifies CAISPGTGTPYEQYF.

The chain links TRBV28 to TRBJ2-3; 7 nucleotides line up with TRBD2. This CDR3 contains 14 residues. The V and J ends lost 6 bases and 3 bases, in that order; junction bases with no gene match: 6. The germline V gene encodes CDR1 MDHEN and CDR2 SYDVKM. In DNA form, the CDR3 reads TGTGCCAGCAGCCGGGGAGGGAGAACAGATACGCAGTATTTT. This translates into CASSRGGRTDTQYF.

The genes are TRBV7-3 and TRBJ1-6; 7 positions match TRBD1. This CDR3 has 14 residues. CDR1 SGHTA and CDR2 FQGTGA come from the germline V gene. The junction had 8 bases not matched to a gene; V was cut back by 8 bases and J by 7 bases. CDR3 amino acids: CASSPGTVNSPLHF. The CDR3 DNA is TGTGCCAGCTCCCCCGGGACAGTCAATTCACCCCTCCACTTT.

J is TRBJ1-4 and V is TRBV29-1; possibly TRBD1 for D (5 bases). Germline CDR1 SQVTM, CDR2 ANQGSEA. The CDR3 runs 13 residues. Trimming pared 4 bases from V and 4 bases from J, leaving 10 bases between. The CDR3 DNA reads TGCAGCGTTGCCCCAGGGCGTAATGAAAAACTGTTTTTT. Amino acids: CSVAPGRNEKLFF.

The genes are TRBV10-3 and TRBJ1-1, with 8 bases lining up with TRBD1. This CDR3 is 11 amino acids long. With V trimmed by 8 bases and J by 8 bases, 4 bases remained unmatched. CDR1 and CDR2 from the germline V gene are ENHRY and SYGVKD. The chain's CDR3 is CAIGAGGEAFF. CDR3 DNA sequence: TGTGCCATCGGGGCAGGGGGCGAAGCTTTCTTT.

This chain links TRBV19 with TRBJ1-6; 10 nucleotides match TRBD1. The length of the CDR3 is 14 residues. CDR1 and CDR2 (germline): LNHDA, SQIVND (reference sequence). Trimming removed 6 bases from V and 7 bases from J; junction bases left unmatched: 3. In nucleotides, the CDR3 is TGTGCCAGTAGGGACAGGGGGTTGAATTCACCCCTCCACTTT. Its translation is CASRDRGLNSPLHF.

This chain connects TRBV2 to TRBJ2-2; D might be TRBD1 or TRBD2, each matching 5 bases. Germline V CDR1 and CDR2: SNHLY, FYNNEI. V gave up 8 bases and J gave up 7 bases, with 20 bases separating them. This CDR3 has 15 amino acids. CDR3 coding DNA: TGTGCCAGCTTCAAAACCATGGGGACCAGCGGGGAGCTGTTTTTT. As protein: CASFKTMGTSGELFF.

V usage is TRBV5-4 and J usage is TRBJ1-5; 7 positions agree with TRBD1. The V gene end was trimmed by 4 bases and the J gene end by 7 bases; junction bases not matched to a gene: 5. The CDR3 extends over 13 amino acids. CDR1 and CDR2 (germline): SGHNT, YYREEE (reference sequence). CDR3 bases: TGTGCCAGCAGCGTACAGGGGAACCAGCCCCAGCATTTT. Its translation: CASSVQGNQPQHF.

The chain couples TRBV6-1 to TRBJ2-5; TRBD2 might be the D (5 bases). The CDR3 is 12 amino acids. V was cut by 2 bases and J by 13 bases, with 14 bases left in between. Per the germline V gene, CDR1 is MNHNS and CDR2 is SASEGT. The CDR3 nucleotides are TGTGCCAGCAGTGAAATGGGGTTTGAGGGGTACTTC. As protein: CASSEMGFEGYF.

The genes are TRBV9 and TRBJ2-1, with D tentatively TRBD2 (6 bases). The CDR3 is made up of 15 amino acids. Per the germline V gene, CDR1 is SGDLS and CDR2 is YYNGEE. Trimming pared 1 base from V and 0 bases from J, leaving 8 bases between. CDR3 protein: CASSVTGSSYNEQFF. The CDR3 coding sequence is TGTGCCAGCAGCGTAACCGGGAGCTCCTACAATGAGCAGTTCTTC. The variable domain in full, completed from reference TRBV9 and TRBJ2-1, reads DSGVTQTPKHLITATGQRVTLRCSPRSGDLSVYWYQQSLDQGLQFLIQYYNGEERAKGNILERFSAQQFPDLHSELNLSSLELGDSALYFCASSVTGSSYNEQFFGPGTRLTVL.

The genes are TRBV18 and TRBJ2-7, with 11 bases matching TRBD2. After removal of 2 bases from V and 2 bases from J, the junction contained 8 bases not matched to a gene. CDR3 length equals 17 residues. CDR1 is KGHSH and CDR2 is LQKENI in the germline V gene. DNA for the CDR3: TGTGCCAGCTCACCAGGGGCCGGACTAGCGGGTACCTACGAGCAGTACTTC. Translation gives CASSPGAGLAGTYEQYF.

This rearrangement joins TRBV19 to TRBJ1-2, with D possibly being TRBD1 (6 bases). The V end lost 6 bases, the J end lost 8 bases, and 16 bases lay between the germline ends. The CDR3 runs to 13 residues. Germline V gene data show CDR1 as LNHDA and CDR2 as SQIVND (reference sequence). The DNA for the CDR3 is TGTGCCAGTAGGACCCCGGGACACTCAGGCTACACCTTC. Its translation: CASRTPGHSGYTF.

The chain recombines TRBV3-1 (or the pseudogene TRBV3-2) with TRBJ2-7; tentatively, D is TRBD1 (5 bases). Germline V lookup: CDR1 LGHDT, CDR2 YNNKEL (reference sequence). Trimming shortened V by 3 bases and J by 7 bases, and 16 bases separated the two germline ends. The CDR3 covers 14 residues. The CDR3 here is CASSQSAGQGEQYF. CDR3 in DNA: TGTGCCAGCAGCCAGAGTGCAGGACAAGGGGAGCAGTACTTC.

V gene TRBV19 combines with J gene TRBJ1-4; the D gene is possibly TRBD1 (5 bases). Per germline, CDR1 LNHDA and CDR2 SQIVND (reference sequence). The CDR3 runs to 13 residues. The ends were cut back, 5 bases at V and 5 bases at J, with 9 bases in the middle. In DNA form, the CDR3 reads TGTGCCAGTAGTCCAGGGTTAAATGAAAAACTGTTTTTT. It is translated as CASSPGLNEKLFF.

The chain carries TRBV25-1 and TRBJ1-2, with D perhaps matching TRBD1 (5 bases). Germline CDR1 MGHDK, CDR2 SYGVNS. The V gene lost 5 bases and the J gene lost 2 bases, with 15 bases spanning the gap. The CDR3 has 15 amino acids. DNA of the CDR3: TGTGCCAGCAGTTCCTGGGGACCGGGAAACTATGGCTACACCTTC. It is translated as CASSSWGPGNYGYTF.

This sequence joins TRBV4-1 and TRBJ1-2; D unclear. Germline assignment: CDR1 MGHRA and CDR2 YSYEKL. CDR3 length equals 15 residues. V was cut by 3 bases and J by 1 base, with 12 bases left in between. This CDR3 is CASSHRAGGNYGYTF. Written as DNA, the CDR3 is TGCGCCAGCAGCCACCGCGCCGGAGGTAACTATGGCTACACCTTC.

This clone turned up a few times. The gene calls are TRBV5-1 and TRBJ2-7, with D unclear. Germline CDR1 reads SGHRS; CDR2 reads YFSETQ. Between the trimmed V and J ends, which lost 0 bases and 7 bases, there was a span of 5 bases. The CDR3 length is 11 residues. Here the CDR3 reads CASSLGPEQYF. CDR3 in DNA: TGCGCCAGCAGCTTGGGCCCTGAGCAGTACTTC.

This CDR3 is CASSLLEGNTEAFF. CDR3 DNA: TGTGCCAGCAGCTTATTGGAGGGGAACACTGAAGCTTTCTTT. The chain couples TRBV7-9 to TRBJ1-1; D remains ambiguous. V lost 2 bases, J lost 1 base, and 8 bases lay in between. The length of the CDR3 is 14 residues. The germline gives CDR1 SEHNR, CDR2 FQNEAQ (reference sequence).

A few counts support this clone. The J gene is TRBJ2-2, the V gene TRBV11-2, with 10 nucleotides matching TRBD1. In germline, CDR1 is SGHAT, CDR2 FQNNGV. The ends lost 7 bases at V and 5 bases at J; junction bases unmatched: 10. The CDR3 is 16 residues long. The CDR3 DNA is TGTGCCAGCACGCTCACCGGGACAGGGGTAACCGGGGAGCTGTTTTTT. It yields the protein CASTLTGTGVTGELFF. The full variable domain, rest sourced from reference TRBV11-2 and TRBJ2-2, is EAGVAQSPRYKIIEKRQSVAFWCNPISGHATLYWYQQILGQGPKLLIQFQNNGVVDDSQLPKDRFSAERLKGVDSTLKIQPAKLEDSAVYLCASTLTGTGVTGELFFGEGSRLTVL.

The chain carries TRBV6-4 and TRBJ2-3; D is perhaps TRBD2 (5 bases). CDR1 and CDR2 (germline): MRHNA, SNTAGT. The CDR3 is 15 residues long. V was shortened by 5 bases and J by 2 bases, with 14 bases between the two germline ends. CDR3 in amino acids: CASSKSGFLTDTQYF. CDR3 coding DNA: TGTGCCAGCAGTAAGAGCGGTTTCCTCACAGATACGCAGTATTTT.